The next 9 T cell receptor beta chains were all read from a single sample in a study of CD8+ T cells in alopecia areata. Following extraction, RNA underwent reverse transcription to cDNA, which served as the sequencing template. Some clones are missing from TCRdb's copy, which holds only in-frame ones; the method was immunoSEQ multiplex PCR. This table has approximately 280,000 clones, roughly 60% appearing once. Treatment noted: oral pan-JAK inhibitor, 5-10 mg twice daily. Sequencing used CD4+ T cells sorted from blood, obtained at week 24, from a patient treated with tofacitinib. These receptors were taken from a human donor with alopecia areata.

The V gene is TRBV28, the J gene TRBJ2-1, with 7 bases that match TRBD1. The CDR3 spans 14 residues. Looked up from germline, CDR1 is MDHEN and CDR2 is SYDVKM. The J segment lost 3 bases and the V segment lost 7 bases, leaving 6 bases of the junction unmatched. The CDR3 loop is CASKDRAGYNEQFF. The DNA of the CDR3 is TGTGCCAGCAAAGACAGGGCGGGCTACAATGAGCAGTTCTTC.

The rearrangement links TRBV9 to TRBJ2-4, with D perhaps matching TRBD2 (5 bases). The length of the CDR3 is 13 residues. Trimming removed 4 bases from V and 6 bases from J, with 11 bases in between. Germline loops: CDR1 SGDLS, CDR2 YYNGEE. DNA of the CDR3: TGTGCCAGCAGCCTCCCCGGAGGAAACATTCAGTACTTC. It translates to CASSLPGGNIQYF.

V and J are TRBV4-1 and TRBJ1-6; 7 bases map to TRBD1. V trimming: 3 bases; J trimming: 10 bases; junction bases outside the gene matches: 12. CDR1 and CDR2 (germline): MGHRA, YSYEKL. This CDR3 comprises 16 residues. The CDR3 nucleotides read TGCGCCAGCAGCCACAGGTTCGACAGGGACCAATCACCCCTCCACTTT. As protein: CASSHRFDRDQSPLHF.

The chain couples TRBV29-1 to TRBJ2-5, with D possibly being TRBD1 or TRBD2 (6 bases each). The CDR3 spans 13 residues. Trimming cost V 3 bases and J 4 bases, with 12 bases left between them. From germline, CDR1 is SQVTM and CDR2 ANQGSEA. CDR3 amino acids: CSVEGEGGETQYF. The CDR3 DNA sequence: TGCAGCGTTGAGGGCGAGGGGGGAGAGACCCAGTACTTC.

The chain carries TRBV30 and TRBJ2-3; either TRBD1 or TRBD2 may supply D (5 bases each). Per germline, CDR1 GTSNPN and CDR2 SVGIG (reference sequence). V lost 3 bases and J 2 bases, leaving 9 bases between the germline ends. The CDR3 contains 13 residues. CDR3 loop: CAWRGRVTDTQYF. The CDR3 DNA is TGTGCCTGGAGGGGACGGGTCACAGATACGCAGTATTTT.

The chain combines TRBV5-1 with TRBJ1-1; possibly TRBD1 for D (5 bases). Per the germline V gene, CDR1 is SGHRS and CDR2 is YFSETQ. Trimming pared 3 bases from V and 4 bases from J, leaving 16 bases between. The CDR3 length is 15 residues. CDR3 sequence reads: CASSWNSDKVTEAFF. CDR3 sequence (DNA): TGCGCCAGCAGCTGGAACTCGGACAAGGTCACTGAAGCTTTCTTT.

In DNA form, the CDR3 reads TGTGCCTGGACCCCGGACAGGGGGGAATCCCTCCACTTT. It specifies CAWTPDRGESLHF. The J gene is TRBJ1-6, the V gene TRBV30; TRBD1 agrees at 10 bases. This CDR3 is 13 amino acids long. The germline gives CDR1 GTSNPN, CDR2 SVGIG (reference sequence). J gave up 14 bases and V 4 bases, and 8 bases lay outside the gene matches.

V gene TRBV7-2 combines with J gene TRBJ1-2, with 8 positions matching TRBD1. The CDR3 is 15 residues long. The germline CDR1 and CDR2 sequences are SGHTA and FQGNSA. Trimming cost V 4 bases and J 6 bases; bases outside gene matches: 10. In nucleotides, the CDR3 is TGTGCCAGCAGCTGGGTGGCAGGGGGCGCGGATGGCTACACCTTC. Amino acid sequence: CASSWVAGGADGYTF.

J is TRBJ2-2 and V is TRBV2; D is ambiguous. The CDR3 covers 14 residues. The ends were cut back, 6 bases at V and 5 bases at J, with 13 bases in the middle. Germline lookup yields CDR1 SNHLY and CDR2 FYNNEI. As DNA, the CDR3 is TGTGCCAGCAGCAAGGCGGCGCAAACCGGGGAGCTGTTTTTT. Protein sequence: CASSKAAQTGELFF.